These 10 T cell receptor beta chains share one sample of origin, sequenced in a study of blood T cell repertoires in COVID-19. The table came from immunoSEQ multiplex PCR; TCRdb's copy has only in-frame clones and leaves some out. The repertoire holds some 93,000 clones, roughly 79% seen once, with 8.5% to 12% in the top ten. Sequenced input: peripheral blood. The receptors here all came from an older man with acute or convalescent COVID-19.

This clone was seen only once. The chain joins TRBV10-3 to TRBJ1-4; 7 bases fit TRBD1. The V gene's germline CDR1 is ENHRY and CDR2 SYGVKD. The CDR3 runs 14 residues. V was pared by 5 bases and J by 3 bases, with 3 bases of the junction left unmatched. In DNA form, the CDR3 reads TGTGCCATCAGTTTGACAGGGTCTAATGAAAAACTGTTTTTT. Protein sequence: CAISLTGSNEKLFF.

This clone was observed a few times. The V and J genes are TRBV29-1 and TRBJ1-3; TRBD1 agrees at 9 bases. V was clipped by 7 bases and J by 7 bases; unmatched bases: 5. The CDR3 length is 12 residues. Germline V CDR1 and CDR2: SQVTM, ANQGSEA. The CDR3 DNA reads TGCAGCGCTGAGGGGACAGGGAACACCATATATTTT. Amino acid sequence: CSAEGTGNTIYF.

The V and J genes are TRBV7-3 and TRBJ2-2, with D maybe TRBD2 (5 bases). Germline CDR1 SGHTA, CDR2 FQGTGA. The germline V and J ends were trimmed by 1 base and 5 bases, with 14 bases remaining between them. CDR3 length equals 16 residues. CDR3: CASSLNSSPRTGELFF. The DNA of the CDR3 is TGTGCCAGCAGCTTAAATTCTAGCCCCCGAACCGGGGAGCTGTTTTTT. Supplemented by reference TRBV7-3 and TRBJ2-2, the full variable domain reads GAGVSQTPSNKVTEKGKYVELRCDPISGHTALYWYRQSLGQGPEFLIYFQGTGAADDSGLPNDRFFAVRPEGSVSTLKIQRTERGDSAVYLCASSLNSSPRTGELFFGEGSRLTVL.

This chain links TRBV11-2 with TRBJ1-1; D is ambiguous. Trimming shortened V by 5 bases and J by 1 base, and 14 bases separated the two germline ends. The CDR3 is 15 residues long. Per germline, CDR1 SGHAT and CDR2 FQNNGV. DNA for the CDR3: TGTGCCAGCAGCCCCCCCCCTCTACCGAACACTGAAGCTTTCTTT. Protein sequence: CASSPPPLPNTEAFF.

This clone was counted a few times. The DNA of the CDR3 is TGTGCCAGCAGTTTACTCTCAGCGGGCTATGGCTACACCTTC. Residues: CASSLLSAGYGYTF. The chain couples TRBV27 to TRBJ1-2; no clear D. Germline values: CDR1 MNHEY, CDR2 SMNVEV (reference sequence). Trimming left V 2 bases short and J 4 bases short, with 11 bases between. The CDR3 extends over 14 amino acids.

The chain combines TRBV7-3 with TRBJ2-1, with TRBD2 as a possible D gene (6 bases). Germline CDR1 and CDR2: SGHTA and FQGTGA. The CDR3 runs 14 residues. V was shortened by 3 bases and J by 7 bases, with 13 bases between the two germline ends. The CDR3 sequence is CASSFGGNENEQFF. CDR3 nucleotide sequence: TGTGCCAGCAGCTTCGGCGGGAACGAGAATGAGCAGTTCTTC.

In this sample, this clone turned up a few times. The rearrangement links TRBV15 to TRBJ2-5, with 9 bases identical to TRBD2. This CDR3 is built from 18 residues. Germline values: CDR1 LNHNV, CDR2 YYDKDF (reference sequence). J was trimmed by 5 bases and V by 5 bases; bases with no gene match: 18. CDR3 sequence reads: CATSLQGGRARGGETQYF. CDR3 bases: TGTGCCACCAGCCTACAAGGCGGGAGGGCCCGAGGGGGGGAGACCCAGTACTTC.

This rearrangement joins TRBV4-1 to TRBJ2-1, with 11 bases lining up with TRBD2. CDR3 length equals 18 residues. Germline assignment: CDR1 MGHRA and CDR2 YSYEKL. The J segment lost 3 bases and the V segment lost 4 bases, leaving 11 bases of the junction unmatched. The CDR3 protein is CASSPTGTSGSFYNEQFF. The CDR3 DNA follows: TGCGCCAGCAGCCCGACGGGTACTAGCGGGAGTTTCTACAATGAGCAGTTCTTC.

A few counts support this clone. Here the CDR3 reads CASSWVGGVNEQFF. Written as DNA, the CDR3 is TGTGCCAGCAGCTGGGTGGGAGGGGTCAATGAGCAGTTCTTC. This chain links TRBV11-2 with TRBJ2-1; 7 nucleotides line up with TRBD2. Germline CDR1 is SGHAT and CDR2 is FQNNGV. This CDR3 contains 14 residues. V trimming: 4 bases; J trimming: 6 bases; junction bases outside the gene matches: 6.

CDR3 protein: CASSLLEREQFF. For the CDR3, the DNA is TGTGCCAGTAGTCTCCTGGAGCGAGAGCAGTTCTTC. The chain couples TRBV19 to TRBJ2-1; D remains unclear. Germline-derived CDR1 and CDR2 are LNHDA and SQIVND (reference sequence). The CDR3 totals 12 residues. Trimming pared 5 bases from V and 10 bases from J, leaving 12 bases between.